Reported below is one TCR beta chain. This clone was detected once. Its antigen is currently not known. Qualities for individual bases were not recorded, and no much larger clone is one base off. TCRbeta CDR3 regions were amplified from genomic DNA using the immunoSEQ Assay, a bias-controlled multiplex PCR. The study's processing was this. The number of nucleated cells in each sample was estimated by amplification of reference gene primers within the assay. To quantify the absolute abundance of each unique TCRbeta CDR3 rearrangement, sequence reads were collapsed and filtered. For each sample, productive Simpson clonality was calculated by taking the square root of Simpson's diversity index across productive rearrangements. TCRdb re-hosts the immuneACCESS table, in-frame sequences only. Its copies lack some clones; in the studies checked, an unresolved V gene accounts for under half of them, and the cause for the rest is not known. The V and J calls and clone size were taken over from that table, and D and trimming were inferred from the DNA. This sample comprises over 100,000 clones, roughly 92% of them detected only once. The top ten clones comprise 1.5% to 2% of the sample.

One collaborating source in Seattle enrolled patients during active infection and followed them longitudinally through the course of disease. Collaborating institutions collected whole blood in K2EDTA tubes following their own protocols. For TCRbeta analysis, collaborators shipped samples in one of three forms: frozen whole blood, isolated PBMCs, or DNA extracted from either of those sample types. The sample comes from a study of blood T cell repertoires in COVID-19 (dated by TCRdb to 2020 to 2021). Some background on the complete study: Samples from collaborators originated in the United States, Italy and Spain and spanned both the acute and convalescent phases of COVID-19. The dataset comprised deeply sampled blood TCRbeta repertoires from subjects exposed to, actively infected with, or recovered from COVID-19. The repertoires were made available in a free public database intended to serve as a resource for research on the immune response to SARS-CoV-2. Where available, HLA class I and class II types were taken from metadata supplied by the sample provider and were not determined by assay-based typing. The samples were drawn from two sources: the first 160 participants of the ongoing ImmuneRACE study, and over 950 subjects contributed by 6 global collaborators. The sample metadata nearly always contained a de-identified subject ID, COVID-19 status, age in years and sex. The material from the prospective study consisted of cDNA or gDNA derived from T cells, B-cell-depleted T cells, or PBMCs.

Overall results and qualifications from the work: How much clinical and demographic metadata was included differed by source and by participant, and the metadata was provided uncurated.

For CDR1 and CDR2, the germline V gene lists SGHAT and FQNNGV. V was cut back by 2 bases and J by 0 bases, leaving a gap of 10 bases between them. The CDR3 starts with the cysteine, ends with the phenylalanine, and has 15 residues. Just CDR3 DNA is preserved here, 45 bases in frame from base 1. Sequenced: peripheral blood. The V and J segments used are TRBV11-2 and TRBJ1-2; there is no confident call for the D gene. The TCR comes from a woman aged 50 to 65 with COVID-19, enrolled during active disease. Here the CDR3 is given as CASSLIRTANYGYTF. The sequenced DNA: TGTGCCAGCAGCTTAATTAGAACAGCTAACTATGGCTACACCTTC.